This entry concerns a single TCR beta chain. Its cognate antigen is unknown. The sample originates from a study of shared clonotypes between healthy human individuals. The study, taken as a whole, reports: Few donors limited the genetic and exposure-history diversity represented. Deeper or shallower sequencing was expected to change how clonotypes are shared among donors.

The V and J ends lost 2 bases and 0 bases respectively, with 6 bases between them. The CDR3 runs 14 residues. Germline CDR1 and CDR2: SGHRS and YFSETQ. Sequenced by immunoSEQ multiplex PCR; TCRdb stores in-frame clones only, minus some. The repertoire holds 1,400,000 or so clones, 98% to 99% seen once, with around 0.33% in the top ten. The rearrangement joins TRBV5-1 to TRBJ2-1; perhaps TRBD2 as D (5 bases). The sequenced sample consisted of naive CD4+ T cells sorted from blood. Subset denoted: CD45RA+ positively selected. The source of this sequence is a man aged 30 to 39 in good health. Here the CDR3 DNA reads TGCGCCAGCAGCTTTGAGGGCTCCTACAATGAGCAGTTCTTC. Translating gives CASSFEGSYNEQFF. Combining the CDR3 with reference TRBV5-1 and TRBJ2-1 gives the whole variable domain KAGVTQTPRYLIKTRGQQVTLSCSPISGHRSVSWYQQTPGQGLQFLFEYFSETQRNKGNFPGRFSGRQFSNSRSEMNVSTLELGDSALYLCASSFEGSYNEQFFGPGTRLTVL.